This entry concerns a single TCR beta chain. Enrolment of Seattle patients took place during active infection, and they were followed longitudinally. These data come from a study of blood T cell repertoires in COVID-19. Whole-study context: Samples representing acute and convalescent COVID-19 were sourced from the United States, Italy and Spain. Sources were T cells, B-cell-depleted T cells, or PBMCs; the material itself was cDNA or gDNA.

V dropped 5 bases and J dropped 1 base, with 3 bases sitting between them. The CDR3 is made up of 12 amino acids. CDR1 is LNHDA, CDR2 SQIVND, per germline (reference sequence). Original data processing: Estimated nucleated cell counts came from reference gene primer amplification. Sequencing was performed with immunoSEQ multiplex PCR; in TCRdb, only in-frame clones are kept and a portion is missing. The V and J calls and the clone size are those of that table, but D and trimming were determined from the DNA. The data hold around 260,000 clones, with 84% observed a single time. The rearrangement links TRBV19 to TRBJ1-5; D not resolved. Sequenced input: peripheral blood. The sequence was collected from a person aged 70 to 79 with COVID-19, enrolled during active disease. CDR3 in amino acids: CASSGSNQPQHF. In DNA form, the CDR3 reads TGTGCCAGTAGTGGCAGCAATCAGCCCCAGCATTTT.